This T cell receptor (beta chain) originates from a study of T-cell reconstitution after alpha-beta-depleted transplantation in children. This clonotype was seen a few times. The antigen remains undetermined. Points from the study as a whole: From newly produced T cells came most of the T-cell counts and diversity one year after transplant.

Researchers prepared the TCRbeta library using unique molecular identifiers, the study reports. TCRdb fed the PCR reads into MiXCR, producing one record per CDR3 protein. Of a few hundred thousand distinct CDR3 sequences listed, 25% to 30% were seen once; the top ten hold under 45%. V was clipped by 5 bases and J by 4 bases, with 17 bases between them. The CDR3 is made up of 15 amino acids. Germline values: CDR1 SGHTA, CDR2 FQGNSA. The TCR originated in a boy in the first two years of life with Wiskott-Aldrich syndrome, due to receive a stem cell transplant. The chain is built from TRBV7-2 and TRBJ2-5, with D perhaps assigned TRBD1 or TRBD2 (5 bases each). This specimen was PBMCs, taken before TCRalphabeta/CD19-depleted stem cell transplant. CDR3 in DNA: TGTGCCAGCAGCCCAGGGACGGTGAGACTAGAGACCCAGTACTTC. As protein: CASSPGTVRLETQYF.